A single sample gave rise to the 7 T cell receptor beta chains below, sequenced in a study of breast tumors, draining lymph nodes, adjacent tissues. TCRdb redid the calling of the multiplex PCR reads with MiXCR, one entry per CDR3 protein. The data show roughly 120,000 distinct CDR3 sequences, 15% to 20% seen once. Samples came from axillary lymph nodes draining the breast cancer. Sequenced: axillary lymph node tissue. The source is a female donor with breast cancer. Some clones in this sample may be carry-over from other donors' samples.

This clonotype was found many times. This chain connects TRBV10-3 to TRBJ2-1; 11 bases are shared with TRBD1. CDR3 size: 16 residues. Germline lookup yields CDR1 ENHRY and CDR2 SYGVKD. V lost 1 base and J lost 7; bases outside the gene matches: 6. As DNA, the CDR3 is TGTGCCATCAGTGAGTTGACGGGACAGGGGGGAAATGAGCAGTTCTTC. Translation: CAISELTGQGGNEQFF.

The table lists this clonotype with many counts. The V call is TRBV27, the J call TRBJ1-2; D ambiguous. Trimming removed 7 bases at V and 1 base at J, with 19 bases between. The CDR3 covers 16 residues. Germline CDR1 MNHEY, CDR2 SMNVEV (reference sequence). CDR3 DNA: TGTGCCAGCACCAAGGGAGGCAGCGCATTTAACTATGGCTACACCTTC. Protein: CASTKGGSAFNYGYTF.

This clonotype was seen many times. The chain carries TRBV28 and TRBJ2-7; D call uncertain. Germline CDR1 is MDHEN and CDR2 is SYDVKM. The V gene lost 8 bases and the J gene lost 7 bases, with 15 bases spanning the gap. This CDR3 is 12 amino acids long. This chain's CDR3 is CASHNSEREQYF. The CDR3 DNA is TGTGCCAGCCATAACAGCGAAAGAGAGCAGTACTTC.

A note on this clonotype: This may stem from a read error, because a much larger clone lies one nucleotide away. The CDR3 ends on some other residue instead of the conserved phenylalanine or tryptophan, so this is likely a read error. The chain joins TRBV28 to TRBJ2-7; D is unclear. The length of the CDR3 is 13 residues. CDR1 and CDR2 from the germline V gene are MDHEN and SYDVKM. V was trimmed by 1 base and J by 6 bases, leaving 10 bases between them. CDR3 bases: TGTGCCAGCAGTTTATTCGCCCAACTCGAGCAGTACTCC. This sequence encodes CASSLFAQLEQYS.

In the case of this clonotype: One base away lies a much larger clone, so this may be a sequencing read error. The gene calls are TRBV6-1 and TRBJ1-6, with D maybe TRBD1 (6 bases). The CDR3 loop spans 15 amino acids. Trimming stripped 2 bases from V and 6 bases from J, with 11 bases between. In germline, CDR1 is MNHNS, CDR2 SASEGT. The CDR3 DNA reads TGTGCCAGCAGTGAAAGGGAGGGGGGTAATTCACCCCTCCACTTT. This gives the protein CASSEREGGNSPLHF.

With respect to this clonotype: A much larger clone sits a single nucleotide away, making a read error possible. The V and J genes are TRBV6-1 and TRBJ2-7; 9 bases match TRBD1. The CDR3 contains 17 residues. CDR1 and CDR2 (germline): MNHNS, SASEGT. In nucleotides, the CDR3 is TGTGCCAGCAGCCAATACAAGAGGACAGGGGAGGCCTACGAGCCGTACTTC. This translates into CASSQYKRTGEAYEPYF.

The table lists this clonotype with many counts. The rearrangement joins TRBV6-2 or TRBV6-3 to TRBJ2-7; TRBD2 agrees at 8 bases. This CDR3 has 14 amino acids. The germline V gene encodes CDR1 MNHEY and CDR2 SVGEGT. Trimming took 8 bases from V and 4 from J; bases not matched to a gene: 10. The CDR3 sequence: CASASGGAMYEQYF. CDR3 bases: TGTGCCAGCGCCTCCGGGGGGGCGATGTACGAGCAGTACTTC.